This T cell receptor beta chain was sequenced in a study of blood T cells in healthy people across ages. Every sample gave at least 6 micrograms of total RNA when it was extracted. The second PCR ran about 7 to 12 cycles with a sample-barcoded 5' primer and J-beta primers. TCRdb called the 5' RACE reads again in MiXCR, with one record for every CDR3 protein. The repertoire holds about 750,000 distinct CDR3 sequences, approximately 55% seen once, with approximately 41% in the top ten. Study-wide results and limits: Versus aged donors, long-lived donors had higher diversity and more naive CD4+ cells.

Points on this clonotype: Its antigen is not identified.

Trimming took off 4 bases at V and 2 bases at J, with 8 bases between the two ends. CDR3 length: 12 amino acids. CDR1 is SQVTM, CDR2 ANQGSEA, per germline. The TCR was taken from a man older than 75 in good health. Input material: blood. V and J are TRBV29-1 and TRBJ1-1; D is ambiguous. This CDR3 reads CSVGQPNTEAFF. The CDR3 DNA reads TGCAGCGTTGGACAACCCAACACTGAAGCTTTCTTT.